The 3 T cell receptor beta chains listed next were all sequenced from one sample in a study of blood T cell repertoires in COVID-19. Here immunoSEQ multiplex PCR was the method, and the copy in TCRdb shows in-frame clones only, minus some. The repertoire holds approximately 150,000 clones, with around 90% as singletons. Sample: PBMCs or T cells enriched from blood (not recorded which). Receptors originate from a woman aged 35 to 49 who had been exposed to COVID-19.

The CDR3 region is CASSVEGAGGFADTQYF. CDR3 bases: TGTGCCAGCAGCGTAGAAGGAGCGGGGGGGTTTGCAGATACGCAGTATTTT. V and J are TRBV9 and TRBJ2-3; 10 bases fit TRBD2. The germline CDR1 and CDR2 sequences are SGDLS and YYNGEE. The CDR3 is 17 residues long. V lost 0 bases and J lost 4; bases outside the gene matches: 8.

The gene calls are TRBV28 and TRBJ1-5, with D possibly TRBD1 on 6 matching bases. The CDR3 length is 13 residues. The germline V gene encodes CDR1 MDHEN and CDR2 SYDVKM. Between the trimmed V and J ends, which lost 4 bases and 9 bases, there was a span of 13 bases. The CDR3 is CASSYDRLRPQHF. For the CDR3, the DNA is TGTGCCAGCAGTTACGACAGGTTACGGCCCCAGCATTTT.

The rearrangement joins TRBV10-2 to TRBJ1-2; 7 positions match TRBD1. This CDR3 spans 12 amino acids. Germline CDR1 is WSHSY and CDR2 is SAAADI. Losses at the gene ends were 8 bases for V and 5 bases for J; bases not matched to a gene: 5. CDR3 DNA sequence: TGCGCCAGCCGGGACAGATTTTATGGCTACACCTTC. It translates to CASRDRFYGYTF.